This T cell receptor beta chain derives from a study of blood T cells in healthy people across ages (dated by TCRdb to between 2014 and 2016). A note on the overall study: In model experiments, template switching captured roughly one uniquely barcoded TCR beta cDNA molecule for every two T cells. Age-related changes in TCR beta repertoire diversity were measured in the study by deep sequencing normalized with unique cDNA molecular identifiers. The donors were divided into four age groups: young (average about 15 years), middle-aged (about 39), aged (approximately 62) and long-lived (around 80). Donors of different ages were randomly distributed across sequencing lanes to avoid experimental bias. The study analyzed two additional independent replicas of 1 million unique cDNA reads from the same blood draw for two donors, one aged 18 to 29 and one aged 80 or older.

Donors were under 40 systemically healthy Caucasian individuals from Russia aged roughly 6 to 90 years. Each donor gave ten milliliters of peripheral blood, collected into EDTA-treated Vacutainer tubes. Ficoll-Paque density-gradient centrifugation was used to isolate PBMCs, with at least 7 million obtained per sample. Total RNA was extracted from PBMCs with Trizol reagent, with at least 5.5 micrograms obtained per sample. For every donor, an aliquot of PBMCs went through flow cytometry to measure the percentages of naive CD45RAhigh/CD27high T cells. Results and caveats for the whole study, not just this receptor: As age increased, observed TCR beta diversity per million T cells dropped in a roughly linear way, and a significant reduction was already evident by age 40. Total diversity estimates from one million sequenced T cells were considered lower bounds and underestimates. A strong correlation was found between observed TCR beta diversity and the percentage of naive T cells measured by flow cytometry. Because donor CMV infection status was unknown, age-related changes in expanded clonotypes were potentially confounded. Bulk unsorted PBMC profiling prevented conclusive comparison of naive and antigen-experienced compartments. Compared with the aged group, more naive CD4+ T cells, fewer expanded clones and increased TCR diversity were shown by the long-lived group, suggesting age selection.

The method was 5' RACE. The reads were generated on an Illumina HiSeq 2500. A second PCR of roughly 6 to 11 cycles was performed with a sample-barcoded 5' primer and a J-beta primer mix. A template-switch 5' adaptor carrying 12 random nucleotides introduced a unique molecular identifier onto each TCR beta cDNA molecule. Each sample yielded at least 2.5 million CDR3-containing paired-end reads. First-strand cDNA synthesis was performed from all RNA using the Mint cDNA synthesis kit, with priming by a TRBC-specific oligonucleotide. All cDNA was treated with uracil-DNA glycosylase and then went through a first 18-cycle PCR with the universal primers M1SS and BC2_uni_R. The authors' pipeline ran thus. Each sample was normalized by randomly selecting 1 million high-quality reads, each carrying a distinct molecular identifier. Instead of being binned into consensus sequences, reads with shared molecular identifiers were discarded. MiTCR, with a Q25 quality threshold and the strictest error-elimination algorithm, was used for CDR3 identification, clonotype clustering and error correction. Lower-bound total TCR beta diversity was estimated with a nonparametric unseen species model using Euler transformation. The public reads were reprocessed in TCRdb via fastp at Q25 and MiXCR, keeping in-frame beta chains. Identical CDR3 proteins give one entry, which carries the most common genes and DNA. The V and J calls come from TCRdb's annotation, not from the publication. A total of approximately 800,000 distinct CDR3 sequences appear in this sample, around 34% of them only once. Clones ranked in the top ten supply 10% to 15% of the sample.

Taken from the germline V gene, the CDR1 and CDR2 loops are SGHTA and FQGNSA. Including cysteine and phenylalanine, the CDR3 has 16 amino acids. The kept DNA is CDR3 alone, 48 bases in frame from the first base. Trimming leaves V shorter by 5 bases and J shorter by 2 bases, with the junction holding 9 bases beyond the gene matches. This clonotype was counted between two and nine times. Its antigen is still unknown. Base qualities were left out, and no much larger clone turns up one base away. Here the chain combines TRBV7-2 and TRBJ2-1; 7 junctional bases match TRBD2. What was sequenced was blood. This receptor was identified in a young man in good health. CDR3 reads: CASSPPWGGAYNEQFF. The DNA is TGTGCCAGCAGCCCCCCTTGGGGGGGAGCCTACAATGAGCAGTTCTTC.